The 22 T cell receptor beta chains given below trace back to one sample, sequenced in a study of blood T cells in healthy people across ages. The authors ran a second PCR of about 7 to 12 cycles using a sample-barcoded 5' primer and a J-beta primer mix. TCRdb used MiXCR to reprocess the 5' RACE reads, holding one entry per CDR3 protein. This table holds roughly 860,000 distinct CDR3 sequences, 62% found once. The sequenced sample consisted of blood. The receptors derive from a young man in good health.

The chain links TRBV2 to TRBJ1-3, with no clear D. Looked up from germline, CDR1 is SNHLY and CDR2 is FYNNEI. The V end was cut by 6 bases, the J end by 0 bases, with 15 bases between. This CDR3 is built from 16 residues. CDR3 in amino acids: CASRSGGRRSGNTIYF. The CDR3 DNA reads TGTGCCAGCAGAAGCGGAGGACGCCGCTCTGGAAACACCATATATTTT.

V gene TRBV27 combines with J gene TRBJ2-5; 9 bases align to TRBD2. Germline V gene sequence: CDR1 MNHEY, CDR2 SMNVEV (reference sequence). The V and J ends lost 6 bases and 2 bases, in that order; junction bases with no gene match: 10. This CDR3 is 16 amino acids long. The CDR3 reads CASSILSGGRQETQYF. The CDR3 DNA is TGTGCCAGCAGCATTCTTAGCGGGGGTCGGCAAGAGACCCAGTACTTC.

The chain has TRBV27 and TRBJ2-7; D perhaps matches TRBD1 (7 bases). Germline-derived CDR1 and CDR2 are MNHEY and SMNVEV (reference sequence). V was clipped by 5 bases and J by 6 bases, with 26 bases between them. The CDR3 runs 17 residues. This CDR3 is CASSIWDRPGLPLEQYF. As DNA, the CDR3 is TGTGCCAGCAGTATATGGGACAGACCGGGACTGCCTCTCGAGCAGTACTTC.

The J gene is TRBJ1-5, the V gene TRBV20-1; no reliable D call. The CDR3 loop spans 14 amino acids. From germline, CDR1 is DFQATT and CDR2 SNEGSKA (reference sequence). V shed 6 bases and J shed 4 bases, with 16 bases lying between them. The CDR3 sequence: CSANDPIGNQPQHF. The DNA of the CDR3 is TGCAGTGCCAACGACCCGATCGGGAATCAGCCCCAGCATTTT.

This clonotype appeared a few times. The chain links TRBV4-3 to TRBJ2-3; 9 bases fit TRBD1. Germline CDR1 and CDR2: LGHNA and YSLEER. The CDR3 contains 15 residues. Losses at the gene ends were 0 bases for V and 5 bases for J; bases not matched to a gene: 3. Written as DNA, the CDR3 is TGCGCCAGCAGCCAAGATACAGGGGGCGTAGATACGCAGTATTTT. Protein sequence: CASSQDTGGVDTQYF.

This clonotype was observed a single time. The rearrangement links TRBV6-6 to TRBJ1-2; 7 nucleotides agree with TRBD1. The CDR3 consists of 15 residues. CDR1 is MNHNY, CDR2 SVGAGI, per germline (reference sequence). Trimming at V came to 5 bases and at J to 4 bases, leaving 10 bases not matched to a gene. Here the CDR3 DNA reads TGTGCCAGCAGTACACGACAGGGAACGGCCTATGGCTACACCTTC. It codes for CASSTRQGTAYGYTF.

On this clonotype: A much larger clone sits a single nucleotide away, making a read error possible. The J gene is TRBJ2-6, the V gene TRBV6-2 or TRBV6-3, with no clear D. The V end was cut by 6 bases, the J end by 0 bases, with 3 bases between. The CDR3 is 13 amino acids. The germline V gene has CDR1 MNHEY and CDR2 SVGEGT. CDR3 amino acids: CASRCSGANVLTF. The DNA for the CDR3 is TGTGCCAGCAGGTGCTCTGGGGCCAACGTCCTGACTTTC.

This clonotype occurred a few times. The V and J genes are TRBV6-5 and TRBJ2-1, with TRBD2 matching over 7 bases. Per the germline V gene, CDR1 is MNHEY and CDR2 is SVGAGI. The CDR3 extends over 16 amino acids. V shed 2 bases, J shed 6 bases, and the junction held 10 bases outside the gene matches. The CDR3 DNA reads TGTGCCAGCAGTTACGGGGCGGGGGATCTACCCAATGAGCAGTTCTTC. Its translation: CASSYGAGDLPNEQFF.

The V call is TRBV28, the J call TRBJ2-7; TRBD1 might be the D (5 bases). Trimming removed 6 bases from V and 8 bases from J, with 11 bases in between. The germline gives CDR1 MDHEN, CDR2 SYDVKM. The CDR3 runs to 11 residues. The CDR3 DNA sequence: TGTGCCAGCAGCGATAACAGGAAGCAGTACTTC. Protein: CASSDNRKQYF.

The CDR3 sequence: CASSEWTGEDNEQFF. The CDR3 DNA is TGTGCCAGCAGTGAATGGACAGGGGAGGACAATGAGCAGTTCTTC. The chain carries TRBV25-1 and TRBJ2-1; TRBD1 agrees at 9 bases. The CDR3 loop spans 15 amino acids. V lost 1 base, J lost 5 bases, and 3 bases stayed unmatched. Germline V gives CDR1 MGHDK, CDR2 SYGVNS.

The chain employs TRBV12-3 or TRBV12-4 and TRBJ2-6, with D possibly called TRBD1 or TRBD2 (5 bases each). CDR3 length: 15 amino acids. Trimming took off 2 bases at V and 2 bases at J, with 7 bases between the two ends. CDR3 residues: CASSLWGTGANVLTF. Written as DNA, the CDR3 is TGTGCCAGCAGTTTATGGGGGACTGGGGCCAACGTCCTGACTTTC.

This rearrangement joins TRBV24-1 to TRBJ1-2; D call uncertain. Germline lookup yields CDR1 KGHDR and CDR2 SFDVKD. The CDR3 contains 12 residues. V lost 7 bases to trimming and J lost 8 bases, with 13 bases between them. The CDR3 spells CATRGDNGGYTF. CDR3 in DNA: TGTGCCACCAGGGGAGACAATGGGGGCTACACCTTC.

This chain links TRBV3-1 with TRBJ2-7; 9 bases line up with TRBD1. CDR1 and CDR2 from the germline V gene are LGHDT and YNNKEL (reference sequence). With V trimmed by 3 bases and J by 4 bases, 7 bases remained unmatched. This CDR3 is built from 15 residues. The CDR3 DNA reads TGTGCCAGCAGCCAGGCTCCGGGACAGGGATACGAGCAGTACTTC. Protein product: CASSQAPGQGYEQYF.

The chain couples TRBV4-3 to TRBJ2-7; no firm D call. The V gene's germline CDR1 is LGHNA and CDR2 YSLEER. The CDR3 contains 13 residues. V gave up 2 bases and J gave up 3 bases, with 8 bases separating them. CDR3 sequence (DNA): TGCGCCAGCAGCCAACAACAAAACTACGAGCAGTACTTC. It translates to CASSQQQNYEQYF.

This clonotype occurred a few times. The CDR3 is CASSAETSMNEQYF. Here the CDR3 DNA reads TGCGCCAGCAGCGCGGAGACTAGTATGAACGAGCAGTACTTC. This chain joins TRBV5-1 and TRBJ2-4; perhaps TRBD2 as D (6 bases). The DNA end lines up better with TRBJ2-7; the J call may be wrong. CDR3 length: 14 amino acids. Germline CDR1 and CDR2: SGHRS and YFSETQ.

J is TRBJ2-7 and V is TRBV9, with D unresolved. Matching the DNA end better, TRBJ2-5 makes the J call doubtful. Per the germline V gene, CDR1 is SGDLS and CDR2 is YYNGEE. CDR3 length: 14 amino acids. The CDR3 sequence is CASSVGWVRETQYF. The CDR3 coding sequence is TGTGCCAGCAGCGTCGGGTGGGTTCGAGAGACCCAGTACTTC.

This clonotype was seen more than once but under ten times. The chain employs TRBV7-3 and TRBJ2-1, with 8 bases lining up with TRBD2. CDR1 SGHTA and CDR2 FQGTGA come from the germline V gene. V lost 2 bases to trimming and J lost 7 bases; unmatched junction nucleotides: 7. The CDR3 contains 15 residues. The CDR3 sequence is CASSLFLGGGNEQFF. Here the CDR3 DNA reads TGTGCCAGCAGCTTATTTCTCGGGGGGGGTAATGAGCAGTTCTTC. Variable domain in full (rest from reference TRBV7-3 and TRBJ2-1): GAGVSQTPSNKVTEKGKYVELRCDPISGHTALYWYRQSLGQGPEFLIYFQGTGAADDSGLPNDRFFAVRPEGSVSTLKIQRTERGDSAVYLCASSLFLGGGNEQFFGPGTRLTVL.

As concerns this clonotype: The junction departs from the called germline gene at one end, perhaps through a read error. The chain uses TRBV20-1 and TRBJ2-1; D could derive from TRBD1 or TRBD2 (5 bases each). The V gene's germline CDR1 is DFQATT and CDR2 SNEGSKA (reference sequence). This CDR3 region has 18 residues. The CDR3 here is CSARLFANPGFTYNEQFF. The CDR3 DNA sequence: TGCAGCGCTAGACTATTTGCTAATCCAGGGTTCACCTACAATGAGCAGTTCTTC.

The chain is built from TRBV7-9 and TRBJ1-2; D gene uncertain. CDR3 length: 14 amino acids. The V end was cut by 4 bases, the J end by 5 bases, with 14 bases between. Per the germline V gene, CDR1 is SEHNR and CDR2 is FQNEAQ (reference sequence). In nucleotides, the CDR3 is TGTGCCAGCAGCTCTACCAGCGCTCTTTATGGCTACACCTTC. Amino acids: CASSSTSALYGYTF.

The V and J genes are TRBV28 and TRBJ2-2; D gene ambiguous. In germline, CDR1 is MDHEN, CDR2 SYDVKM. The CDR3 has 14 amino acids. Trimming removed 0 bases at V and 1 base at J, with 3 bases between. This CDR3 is CASSLWVNTGELFF. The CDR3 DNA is TGTGCCAGCAGTTTATGGGTGAACACCGGGGAGCTGTTTTTT.

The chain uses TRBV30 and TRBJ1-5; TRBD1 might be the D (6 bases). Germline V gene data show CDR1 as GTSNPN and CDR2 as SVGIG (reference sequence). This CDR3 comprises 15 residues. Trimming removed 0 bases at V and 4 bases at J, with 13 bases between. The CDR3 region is CAWSVGVGGNQPQHF. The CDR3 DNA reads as TGTGCCTGGAGTGTAGGAGTAGGGGGAAATCAGCCCCAGCATTTT.

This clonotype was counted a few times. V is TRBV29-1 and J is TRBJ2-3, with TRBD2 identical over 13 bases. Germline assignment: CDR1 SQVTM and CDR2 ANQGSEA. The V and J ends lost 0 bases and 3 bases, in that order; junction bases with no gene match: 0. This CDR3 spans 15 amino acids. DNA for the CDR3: TGCAGCGTTGAAGAACTAGCGGGGGGGACAGATACGCAGTATTTT. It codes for CSVEELAGGTDTQYF.